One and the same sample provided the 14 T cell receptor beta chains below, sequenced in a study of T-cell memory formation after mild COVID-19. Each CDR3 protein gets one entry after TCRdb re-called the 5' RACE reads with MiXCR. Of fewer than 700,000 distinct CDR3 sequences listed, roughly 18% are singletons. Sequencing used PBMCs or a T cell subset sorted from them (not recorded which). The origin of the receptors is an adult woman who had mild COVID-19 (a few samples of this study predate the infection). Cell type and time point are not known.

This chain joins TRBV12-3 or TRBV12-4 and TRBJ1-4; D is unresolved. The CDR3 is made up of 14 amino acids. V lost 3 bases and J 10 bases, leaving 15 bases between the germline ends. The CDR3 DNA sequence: TGTGCCAGCAGTTTGGAGGGAAGGCATGGAAAACTGTTTTTT. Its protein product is CASSLEGRHGKLFF.

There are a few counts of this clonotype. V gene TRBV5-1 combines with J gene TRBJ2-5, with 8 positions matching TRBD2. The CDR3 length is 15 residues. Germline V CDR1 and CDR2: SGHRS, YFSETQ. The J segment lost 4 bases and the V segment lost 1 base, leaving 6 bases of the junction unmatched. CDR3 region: CASSLYRGGRETQYF. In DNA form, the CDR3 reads TGCGCCAGCAGCTTGTACCGGGGGGGCCGAGAGACCCAGTACTTC. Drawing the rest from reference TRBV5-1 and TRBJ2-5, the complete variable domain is KAGVTQTPRYLIKTRGQQVTLSCSPISGHRSVSWYQQTPGQGLQFLFEYFSETQRNKGNFPGRFSGRQFSNSRSEMNVSTLELGDSALYLCASSLYRGGRETQYFGPGTRLLVL.

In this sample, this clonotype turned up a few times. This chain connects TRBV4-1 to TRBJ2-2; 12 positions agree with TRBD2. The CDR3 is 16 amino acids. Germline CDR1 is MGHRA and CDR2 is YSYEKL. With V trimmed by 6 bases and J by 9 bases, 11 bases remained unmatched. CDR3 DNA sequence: TGCGCCAGCAGACCGGCACTAGCGGGGGGAATTAGGGAGCTGTTTTTT. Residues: CASRPALAGGIRELFF.

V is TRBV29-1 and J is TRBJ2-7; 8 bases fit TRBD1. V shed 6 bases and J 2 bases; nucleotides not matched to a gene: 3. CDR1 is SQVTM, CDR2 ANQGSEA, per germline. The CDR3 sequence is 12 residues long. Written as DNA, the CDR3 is TGCAGCGTCCGGACAGGGACCTACGAGCAGTACTTC. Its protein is CSVRTGTYEQYF.

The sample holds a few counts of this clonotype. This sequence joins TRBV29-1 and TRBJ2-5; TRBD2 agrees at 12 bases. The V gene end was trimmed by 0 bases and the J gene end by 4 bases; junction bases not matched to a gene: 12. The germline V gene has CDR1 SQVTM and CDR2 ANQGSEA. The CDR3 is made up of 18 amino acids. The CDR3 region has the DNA TGCAGCGTTGAAGATCGGTGGCCTAGCGGGGGGGCCGGAGAGACCCAGTACTTC. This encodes CSVEDRWPSGGAGETQYF. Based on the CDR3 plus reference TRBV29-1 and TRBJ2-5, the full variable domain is SAVISQKPSRDICQRGTSLTIQCQVDSQVTMMFWYRQQPGQSLTLIATANQGSEATYESGFVIDKFPISRPNLTFSTLTVSNMSPEDSSIYLCSVEDRWPSGGAGETQYFGPGTRLLVL.

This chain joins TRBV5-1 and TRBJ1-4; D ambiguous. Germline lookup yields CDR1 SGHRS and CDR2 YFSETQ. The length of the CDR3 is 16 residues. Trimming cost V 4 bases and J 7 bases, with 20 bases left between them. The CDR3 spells CASSDSVRFQAEKLFF. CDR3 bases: TGCGCCAGCAGCGATTCAGTAAGGTTCCAAGCTGAAAAACTGTTTTTT.

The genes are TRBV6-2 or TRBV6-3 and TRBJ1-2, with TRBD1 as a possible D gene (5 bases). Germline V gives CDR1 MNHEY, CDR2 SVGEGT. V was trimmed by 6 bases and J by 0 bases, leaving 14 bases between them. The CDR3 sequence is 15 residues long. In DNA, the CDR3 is TGTGCCAGCAGCCGGGACCGCCTCGCTAACTATGGCTACACCTTC. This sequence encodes CASSRDRLANYGYTF.

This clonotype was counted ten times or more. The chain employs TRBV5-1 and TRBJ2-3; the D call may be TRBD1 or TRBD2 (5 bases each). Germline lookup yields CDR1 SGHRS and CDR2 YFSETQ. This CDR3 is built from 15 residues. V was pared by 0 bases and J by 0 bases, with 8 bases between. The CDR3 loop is CASSLAGPSTDTQYF. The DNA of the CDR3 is TGCGCCAGCAGCTTGGCGGGACCTAGCACAGATACGCAGTATTTT.

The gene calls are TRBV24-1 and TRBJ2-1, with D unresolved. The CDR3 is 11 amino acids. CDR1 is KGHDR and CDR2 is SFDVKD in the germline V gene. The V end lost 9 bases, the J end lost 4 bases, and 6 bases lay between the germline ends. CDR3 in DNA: TGTGCCACCGCCGCTTACAATGAGCAGTTCTTC. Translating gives CATAAYNEQFF.

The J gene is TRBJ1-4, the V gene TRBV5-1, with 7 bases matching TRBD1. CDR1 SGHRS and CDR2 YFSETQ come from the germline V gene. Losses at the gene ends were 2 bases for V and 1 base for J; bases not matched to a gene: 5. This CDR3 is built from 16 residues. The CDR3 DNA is TGCGCCAGCAGCTTCGGGACAGTTGAAACTAATGAAAAACTGTTTTTT. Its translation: CASSFGTVETNEKLFF.

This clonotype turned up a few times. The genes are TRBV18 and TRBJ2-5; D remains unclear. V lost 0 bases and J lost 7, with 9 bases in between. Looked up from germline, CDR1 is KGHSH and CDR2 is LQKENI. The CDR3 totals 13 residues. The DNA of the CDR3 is TGTGCCAGCTCACCACCGTTTGTGTGGACCCAGTACTTC. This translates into CASSPPFVWTQYF.

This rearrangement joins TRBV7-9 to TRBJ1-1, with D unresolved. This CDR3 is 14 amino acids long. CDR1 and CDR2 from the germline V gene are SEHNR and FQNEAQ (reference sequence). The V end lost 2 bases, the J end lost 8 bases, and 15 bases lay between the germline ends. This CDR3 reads CASSLTTPSAEAFF. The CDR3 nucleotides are TGTGCCAGCAGCTTAACGACACCCTCAGCCGAAGCTTTCTTT.

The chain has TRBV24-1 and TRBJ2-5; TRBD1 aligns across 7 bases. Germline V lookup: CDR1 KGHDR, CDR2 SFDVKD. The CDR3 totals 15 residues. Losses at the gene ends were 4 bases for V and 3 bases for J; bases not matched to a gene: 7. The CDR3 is CATSDPRDSKETQYF. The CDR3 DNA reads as TGTGCCACCAGTGACCCTCGGGACAGCAAAGAGACCCAGTACTTC.

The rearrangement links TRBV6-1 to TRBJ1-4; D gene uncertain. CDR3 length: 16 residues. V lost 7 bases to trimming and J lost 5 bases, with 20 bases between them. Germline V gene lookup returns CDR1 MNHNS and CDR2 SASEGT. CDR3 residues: CASTSSEDARNEKLFF. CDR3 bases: TGTGCCAGCACCTCCTCCGAGGACGCACGAAATGAAAAACTGTTTTTT.